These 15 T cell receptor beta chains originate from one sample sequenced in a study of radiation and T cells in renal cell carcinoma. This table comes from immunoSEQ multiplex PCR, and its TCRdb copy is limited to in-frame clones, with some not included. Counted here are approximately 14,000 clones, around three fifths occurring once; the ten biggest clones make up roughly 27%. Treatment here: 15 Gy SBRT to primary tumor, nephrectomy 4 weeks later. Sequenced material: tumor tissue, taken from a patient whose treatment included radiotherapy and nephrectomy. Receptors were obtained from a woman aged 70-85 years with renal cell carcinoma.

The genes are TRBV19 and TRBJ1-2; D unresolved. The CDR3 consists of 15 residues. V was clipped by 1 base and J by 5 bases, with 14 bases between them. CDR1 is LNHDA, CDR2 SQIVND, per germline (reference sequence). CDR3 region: CASSIAGPPAYGYTF. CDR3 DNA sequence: TGTGCCAGTAGTATAGCCGGCCCCCCAGCGTATGGCTACACCTTC.

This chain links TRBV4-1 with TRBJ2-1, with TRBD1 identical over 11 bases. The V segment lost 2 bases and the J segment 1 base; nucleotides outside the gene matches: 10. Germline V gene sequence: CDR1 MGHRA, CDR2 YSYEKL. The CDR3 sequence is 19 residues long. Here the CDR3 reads CASSQYLLGQGVSYNEQFF. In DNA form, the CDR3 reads TGCGCCAGCAGCCAATATTTACTGGGACAGGGGGTTTCCTACAATGAGCAGTTCTTC.

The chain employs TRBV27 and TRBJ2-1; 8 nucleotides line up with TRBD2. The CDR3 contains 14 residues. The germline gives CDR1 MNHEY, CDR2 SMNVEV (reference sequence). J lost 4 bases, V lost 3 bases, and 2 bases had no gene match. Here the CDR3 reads CASSFQRGYNEQFF. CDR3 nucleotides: TGTGCCAGCAGTTTCCAGCGGGGGTACAATGAGCAGTTCTTC.

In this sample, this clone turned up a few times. In nucleotides, the CDR3 is TGCAGCGCTGATAACCCCCGGGGGCGTCTATATGGGGAGCAGTTCTTC. Translation: CSADNPRGRLYGEQFF. V and J are TRBV29-1 and TRBJ2-1; possibly TRBD1 or TRBD2 for D (6 bases each). This CDR3 comprises 16 residues. Per germline, CDR1 SQVTM and CDR2 ANQGSEA. Trimming shortened V by 7 bases and J by 10 bases, and 29 bases separated the two germline ends.

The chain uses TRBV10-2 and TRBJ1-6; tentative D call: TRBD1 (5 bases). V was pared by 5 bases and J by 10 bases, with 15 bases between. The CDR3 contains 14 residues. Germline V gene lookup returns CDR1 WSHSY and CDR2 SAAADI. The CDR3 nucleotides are TGCGCCAGCAGTCGGCCAAGGGACGGATCACCCCTCCACTTT. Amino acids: CASSRPRDGSPLHF.

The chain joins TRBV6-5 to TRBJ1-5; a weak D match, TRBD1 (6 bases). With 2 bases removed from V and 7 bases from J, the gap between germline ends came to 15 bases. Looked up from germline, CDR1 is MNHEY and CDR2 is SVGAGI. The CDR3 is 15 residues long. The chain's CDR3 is CASSYAGGAGQPQHF. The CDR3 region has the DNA TGTGCCAGCAGTTACGCGGGGGGGGCAGGACAGCCCCAGCATTTT.

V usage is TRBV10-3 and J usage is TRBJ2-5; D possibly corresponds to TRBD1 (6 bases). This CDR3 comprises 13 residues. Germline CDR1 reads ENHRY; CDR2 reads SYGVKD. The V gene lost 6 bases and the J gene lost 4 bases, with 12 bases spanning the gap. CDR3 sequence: CAISVDRRETQYF. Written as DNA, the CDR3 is TGTGCCATCAGCGTGGACAGAAGAGAGACCCAGTACTTC.

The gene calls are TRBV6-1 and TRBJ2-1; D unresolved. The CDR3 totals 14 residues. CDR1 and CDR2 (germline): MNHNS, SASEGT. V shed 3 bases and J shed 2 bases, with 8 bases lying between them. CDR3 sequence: CASSDQRPYNEQFF. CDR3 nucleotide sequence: TGTGCCAGCAGTGATCAACGTCCCTACAATGAGCAGTTCTTC.

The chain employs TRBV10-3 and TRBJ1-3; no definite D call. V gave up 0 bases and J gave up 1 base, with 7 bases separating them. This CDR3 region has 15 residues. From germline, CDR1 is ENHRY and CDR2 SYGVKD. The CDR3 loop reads CAISESTGSGNTIYF. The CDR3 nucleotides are TGTGCCATCAGTGAGTCGACCGGGTCTGGAAACACCATATATTTT.

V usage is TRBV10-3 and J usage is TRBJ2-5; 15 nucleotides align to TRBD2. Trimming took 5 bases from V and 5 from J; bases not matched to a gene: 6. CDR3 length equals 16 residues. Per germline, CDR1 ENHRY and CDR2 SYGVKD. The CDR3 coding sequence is TGTGCCATCAGTCGGACTAGCGGGAGGGCGAGTGAGACCCAGTACTTC. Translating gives CAISRTSGRASETQYF.

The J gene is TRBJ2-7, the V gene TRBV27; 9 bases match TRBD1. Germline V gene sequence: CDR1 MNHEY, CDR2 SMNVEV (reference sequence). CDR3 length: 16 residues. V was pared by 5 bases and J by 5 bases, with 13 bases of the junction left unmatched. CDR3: CASSILYGTGSHEQYF. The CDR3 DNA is TGTGCCAGCAGTATCCTCTACGGGACAGGGAGCCACGAGCAGTACTTC.

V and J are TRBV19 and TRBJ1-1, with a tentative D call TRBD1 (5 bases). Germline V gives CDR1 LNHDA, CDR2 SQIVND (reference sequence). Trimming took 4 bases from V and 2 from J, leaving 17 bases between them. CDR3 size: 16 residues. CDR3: CASSTTGTVSNTEAFF. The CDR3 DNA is TGTGCCAGTAGTACTACCGGGACGGTGAGCAACACTGAAGCTTTCTTT.

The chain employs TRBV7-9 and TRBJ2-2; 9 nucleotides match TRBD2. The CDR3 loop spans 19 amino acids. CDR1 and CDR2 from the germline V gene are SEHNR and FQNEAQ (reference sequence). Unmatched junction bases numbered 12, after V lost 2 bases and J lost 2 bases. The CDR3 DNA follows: TGTGCCAGCAGCTTACTGGCGGGAGGGCCGAGAGGAAACACCGGGGAGCTGTTTTTT. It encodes CASSLLAGGPRGNTGELFF. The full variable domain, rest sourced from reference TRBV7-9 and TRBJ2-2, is DTGVSQNPRHKITKRGQNVTFRCDPISEHNRLYWYRQTLGQGPEFLTYFQNEAQLEKSRLLSDRFSAERPKGSFSTLEIQRTEQGDSAMYLCASSLLAGGPRGNTGELFFGEGSRLTVL.

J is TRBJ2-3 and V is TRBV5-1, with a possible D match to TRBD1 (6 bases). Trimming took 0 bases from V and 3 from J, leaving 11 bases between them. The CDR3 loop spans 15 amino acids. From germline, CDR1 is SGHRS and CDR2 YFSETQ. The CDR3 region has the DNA TGCGCCAGCAGCTTGGCCGGGACACAGACAGATACGCAGTATTTT. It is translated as CASSLAGTQTDTQYF.

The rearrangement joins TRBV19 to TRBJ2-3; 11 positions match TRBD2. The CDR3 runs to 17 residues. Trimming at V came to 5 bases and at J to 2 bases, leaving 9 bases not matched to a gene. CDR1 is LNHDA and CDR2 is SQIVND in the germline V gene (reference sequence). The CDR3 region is CASSLLTSGNPTDTQYF. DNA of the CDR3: TGTGCCAGTAGTCTTTTGACTAGCGGGAATCCCACAGATACGCAGTATTTT.